Below are 2 T cell receptor beta chains sequenced from a single sample in a study of T-cell memory formation after mild COVID-19 (dated by TCRdb to about 2021). Libraries were made using 5' RACE. Sequencing used an Illumina NovaSeq 6000. The public reads were run again by TCRdb, first through fastp at Q25 and then through MiXCR, and only productive beta chains were kept. Each record represents a unique CDR3 protein, reported with the most common genes and DNA among its rows. Within this sample are some 180,000 distinct CDR3 sequences, with approximately 17% of them counted one time only. The ten top clones hold 3% to 4.5% of the sample. Source material: PBMCs or a T cell subset sorted from them (not recorded which). Receptors were obtained from a man aged 18 to 30 who had mild COVID-19 (a few samples of this study predate the infection). The sample titles of this study are shuffled in the database, so cell type and time point are left out; the donor was told from shared clones.

The rearrangement joins TRBV11-2 to TRBJ2-6, with D perhaps TRBD1 or TRBD2 (6 bases each). This CDR3 spans 19 amino acids. CDR1 and CDR2 (germline): SGHAT, FQNNGV. Deletions cut 5 bases from V and 0 bases from J, with 20 bases between. CDR3 sequence: CASSIRGASASSGANVLTF. CDR3 DNA sequence: TGTGCCAGCAGCATAAGGGGGGCTAGCGCCTCCTCTGGGGCCAACGTCCTGACTTTC.

This chain joins TRBV7-6 and TRBJ2-3; 12 nucleotides line up with TRBD1. CDR3 length: 14 amino acids. Germline CDR1 reads SGHVS; CDR2 reads FNYEAQ. The V and J ends lost 5 bases and 7 bases, in that order; junction bases with no gene match: 4. The CDR3: CASSQGQGAYTQYF. In nucleotides, the CDR3 is TGTGCCAGCAGCCAGGGACAGGGGGCGTATACGCAGTATTTT.